The rows below give T cell receptor beta chains drawn from one sample of a study of cytomegalovirus exposure and HLA in healthy donors. Measured with immunoSEQ multiplex PCR; TCRdb has only the in-frame clones, and not every one. Altogether 90,000 to 150,000 clones are present, more than 75% being singletons, with the ten largest covering 12%. The sample consisted of PBMCs. The receptors were gathered from a woman aged 40 to 50 in good health and CMV-seropositive. CDR3s include the opening cysteine and the closing phenylalanine or tryptophan. A D gene is named only where the DNA matches it firmly. Size is omitted from some rows. Given values are once, few, many or a class for expanded clones.

length,D,J,size,V,CDR3,DNA
14,TRBD2,TRBJ2-1,few,TRBV19,CASSRGLDVSEQFF,TGTGCCAGTAGTAGAGGACTAGACGTAAGTGAGCAGTTCTTC
12,TRBD1,TRBJ1-2,NA,TRBV5-1,CASSFGQGGYTF,TGCGCCAGCAGCTTCGGACAGGGCGGCTACACCTTC
14,NA,TRBJ2-5,NA,TRBV4-1,CASSQPLRQETQYF,TGCGCCAGCAGCCAACCACTACGACAAGAGACCCAGTACTTC
18,TRBD1,TRBJ1-5,once,TRBV4-1,CASSRVPGQSGGNQPQHF,TGCGCCAGCAGCCGCGTACCGGGACAGTCTGGAGGCAATCAGCCCCAGCATTTT
15,TRBD2,TRBJ2-5,NA,TRBV9,CASSVGGGAGETQYF,TGTGCCAGCAGCGTCGGCGGGGGGGCGGGAGAGACCCAGTACTTC
15,TRBD1,TRBJ1-1,NA,TRBV5-1,CASSSQGDSRAEAFF,TGCGCCAGCAGCTCCCAGGGGGACAGCCGTGCTGAAGCTTTCTTT
15,NA,TRBJ1-2,NA,TRBV2,CASSEVWGRNYGYTF,TGTGCCAGCAGTGAAGTGTGGGGCAGGAACTATGGCTACACCTTC
15,NA,TRBJ1-4,NA,TRBV30,CACREVGGWSEKLFF,TGTGCCTGCCGGGAGGTTGGGGGGTGGAGTGAAAAACTGTTTTTT
13,NA,TRBJ1-1,few,TRBV6-5,CASSYTWDIEAFF,TGTGCCAGCAGTTACACCTGGGACATTGAGGCTTTCTTT
15,NA,TRBJ1-5,NA,TRBV19,CASSIGGGRHQPQHF,TGTGCCAGTAGTATTGGGGGGGGGAGGCATCAGCCCCAGCATTTT
14,NA,TRBJ1-1,NA,TRBV5-1,CASSWAGLNTEAFF,TGCGCCAGCAGCTGGGCGGGTCTGAACACTGAAGCTTTCTTT
13,TRBD1,TRBJ1-4,NA,TRBV18,CASSKGQNEKLFF,TGTGCCAGCTCCAAGGGACAGAATGAAAAACTGTTTTTT
15,NA,TRBJ2-3,NA,TRBV7-7,CASSASLGGHDTQYF,TGTGCCAGCAGCGCCTCACTCGGGGGGCATGATACGCAGTATTTT
16,TRBD1,TRBJ2-3,few,TRBV6-6,CASSPYLGQGTDTQYF,TGTGCCAGCAGCCCCTATCTCGGACAGGGAACAGATACGCAGTATTTT
14,NA,TRBJ1-3,NA,TRBV7-9,CASSPAGTGNTIYF,TGTGCCAGCAGCCCAGCCGGGACAGGAAACACCATATATTTT
14,TRBD2,TRBJ2-7,NA,TRBV7-8,CASSILAGAYEQYF,TGTGCCAGCAGCATACTAGCGGGGGCCTACGAGCAGTACTTC
15,TRBD1,TRBJ2-7,once,TRBV7-2,CASSLLGQGAREQYF,TGTGCCAGCAGCTTACTGGGACAGGGGGCCCGGGAGCAGTACTTC